This T cell receptor (beta chain) comes out of a study of brain T cells in children with intractable seizures. Regarding the study as a whole: Absence of clones before surgery may stem from lower sequencing depth. Patients' HCMV serostatus was unknown; virus specificity rests on CDR3 similarity alone.

Only cases whose brain tissue showed the highest T cell transcript signatures were sequenced. At least one anti-epileptic drug was given before surgery. The assay was immunoSEQ multiplex PCR, and TCRdb's table has in-frame clones only and misses some. Counted here are about 22,000 clones, around 94% occurring once; the ten biggest clones make up roughly 6.5%. For this clone: What it binds is not known.

With V trimmed by 5 bases and J by 2 bases, 9 bases remained unmatched. In germline, CDR1 is SGHAT, CDR2 FQNNGV. The CDR3 is 16 amino acids. The sequencing here drew on peripheral blood, taken at surgery. The rearrangement links TRBV11-2 to TRBJ2-7; TRBD2 matches 10 bases. This TCR came from a boy aged 5-17 years with focal cortical dysplasia and intractable seizures. Here the CDR3 reads CASSGPTSGLAYEQYV. CDR3 DNA: TGTGCCAGCAGCGGGCCGACTAGCGGGCTGGCCTACGAGCAGTACGTC.